What follows are 2 T cell receptor beta chains derived from one specimen sequenced in a study of human T cells and chemical hapten exposure (dated by TCRdb to the early 2020s). Library construction relied on RACE. Data came from a NextSeq 500. TCRdb trimmed public reads at Q25 via fastp, called clones via MiXCR and kept in-frame beta chains. Each CDR3 protein appears once, grouped with its most common genes and DNA. The sample data list under 400,000 distinct CDR3 sequences, and less than 6.5% of these were observed just once. The ten largest make up roughly 2.6% of the sample. What the time point label conveys for this sample: pre-sensitization, week 0. In the paper's terms, the treatment or condition label means: therapeutic diphenylcyclopropenone sensitization with weekly scalp DPC. Sequencing used whole blood, obtained in connection with sensitization to the hapten diphenylcyclopropenone (DPC). Receptor source: a woman aged 45-59 years with alopecia areata. Some clones in this sample may be carry-over from other donors' samples.

This clonotype has at least ten counts. The rearrangement uses TRBV5-6 and TRBJ2-1; 10 nucleotides align to TRBD2. CDR1 and CDR2 from the germline V gene are SGHDT and YYEEEE. Trimming cost V 4 bases and J 3 bases; bases outside gene matches: 16. The CDR3 is made up of 19 amino acids. CDR3 in DNA: TGTGCCAGCAGCGGAGGGGCTAGCGGGGGCGCATTCTACTACAATGAGCAGTTCTTC. It codes for CASSGGASGGAFYYNEQFF.

This clonotype turned up a few times. The V gene is TRBV29-1, the J gene TRBJ1-5, with unresolved D. V lost 4 bases, J lost 0 bases, and 10 bases lay in between. Germline lookup yields CDR1 SQVTM and CDR2 ANQGSEA. The CDR3 is 14 residues long. CDR3 coding DNA: TGCAGCGTTGGCTCTGAAAATAGCAATCAGCCCCAGCATTTT. Protein: CSVGSENSNQPQHF.